A selection of T cell receptor beta chains follows, all from one sample in a study of cytomegalovirus exposure and HLA in healthy donors. The data were produced by immunoSEQ multiplex PCR, yet TCRdb's version contains in-frame clones alone and is incomplete. The sample contains 100,000 to 150,000 clones, around 81% of which appear only once. The source material was PBMCs. All receptors derive from a female donor in good health and CMV-seronegative. Each CDR3 is given with its conserved first and last residue. D genes are given only for firm matches. Clone size appears in some rows only: once, few, many, or a class for an expanded clone.

clone_size	v_call	j_call	d_call	cdr3_aa	cdr3_nt
-	TRBV11-2	TRBJ2-7	-	CASSLTLTGLNEQYF	TGTGCCAGCAGCTTAACGTTAACAGGTCTAAACGAGCAGTACTTC
-	TRBV7-6	TRBJ2-7	TRBD2	CASSRSSGTSGGASYEQYF	TGTGCCAGCAGTCGTAGCTCTGGGACTAGCGGGGGGGCTTCCTACGAGCAGTACTTC
few	TRBV4-2	TRBJ2-3	-	CASSRRREGTDTQYF	TGTGCCAGCAGCCGAAGGAGGGAGGGCACAGATACGCAGTATTTT
-	TRBV6-1	TRBJ2-7	-	CASSARGGGLPSYEQYF	TGTGCCAGCAGTGCCCGGGGAGGAGGTCTCCCGTCCTACGAGCAGTACTTC
-	TRBV5-1	TRBJ1-2	-	CASSRRTGRVNYGYTF	TGCGCCAGCAGCAGAAGAACAGGGAGAGTTAACTATGGCTACACCTTC
-	TRBV6-6	TRBJ2-5	-	CASTPSGSGETQYF	TGTGCCAGCACCCCCAGCGGTAGCGGAGAGACCCAGTACTTC
-	TRBV7-2	TRBJ2-6	-	CASSLYPTGSSGANGLTF	TGTGCCAGCAGCTTATATCCGACCGGGAGCTCTGGGGCCAACGGCCTGACTTTC
-	TRBV5-1	TRBJ2-7	-	CASSPRGDNHYEQYF	TGCGCCAGCAGCCCCCGAGGGGACAACCACTACGAGCAGTACTTC
few	TRBV1	TRBJ2-7	-	CTSSQVPTDEQYF	TGCACCAGCAGCCAAGTCCCCACAGACGAGCAGTACTTC
-	TRBV7-3	TRBJ2-2	-	CASSLLGRGGELFF	TGTGCCAGCAGCTTATTGGGGCGCGGCGGGGAGCTGTTTTTT
-	TRBV2	TRBJ2-3	-	CASSDAVAQYF	TGTGCCAGCAGTGACGCCGTAGCGCAGTATTTT
-	TRBV2	TRBJ1-2	TRBD1	CASSPQPGQGDYGYTF	TGTGCCAGCAGTCCCCAACCGGGACAGGGAGACTATGGCTACACCTTC
-	TRBV25-1	TRBJ1-4	-	CASTPGGGGTNEKLFF	TGTGCCAGCACCCCAGGTGGGGGGGGAACTAATGAAAAACTGTTTTTT
-	TRBV18	TRBJ1-1	-	CASSPTTGYTEAFF	TGTGCCAGCTCACCGACCACAGGTTACACTGAAGCTTTCTTT
once	TRBV19	TRBJ2-1	TRBD1	CASSSTGLSYNEQFF	TGTGCCAGTAGTTCGACAGGGCTTTCCTACAATGAGCAGTTCTTC
-	TRBV4-2	TRBJ1-3	-	CASSQGTTGNTIYF	TGTGCCAGCAGCCAGGGGACTACTGGAAACACCATATATTTT
-	TRBV27	TRBJ2-1	-	CASNPDGSSYNEQFF	TGTGCCAGCAACCCGGACGGGAGCTCCTACAATGAGCAGTTCTTC